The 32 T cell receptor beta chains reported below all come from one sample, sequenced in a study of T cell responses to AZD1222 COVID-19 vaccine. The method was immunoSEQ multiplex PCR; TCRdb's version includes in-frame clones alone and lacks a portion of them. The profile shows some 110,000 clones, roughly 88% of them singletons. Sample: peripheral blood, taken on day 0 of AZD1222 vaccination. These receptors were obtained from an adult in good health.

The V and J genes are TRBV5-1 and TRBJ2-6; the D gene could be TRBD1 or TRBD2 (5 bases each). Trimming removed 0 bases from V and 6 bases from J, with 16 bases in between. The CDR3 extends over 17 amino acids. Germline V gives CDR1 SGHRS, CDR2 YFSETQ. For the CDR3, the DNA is TGCGCCAGCAGCTTGGGAACCGGGGCAGGGATGGCCAACGTCCTGACTTTC. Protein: CASSLGTGAGMANVLTF.

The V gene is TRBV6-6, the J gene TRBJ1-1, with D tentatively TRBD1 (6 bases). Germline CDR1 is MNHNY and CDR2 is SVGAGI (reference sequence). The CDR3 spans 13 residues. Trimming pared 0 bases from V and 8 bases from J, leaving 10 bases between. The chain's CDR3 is CASSYSTGTEAFF. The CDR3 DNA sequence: TGTGCCAGCAGTTACTCGACCGGGACAGAAGCTTTCTTT.

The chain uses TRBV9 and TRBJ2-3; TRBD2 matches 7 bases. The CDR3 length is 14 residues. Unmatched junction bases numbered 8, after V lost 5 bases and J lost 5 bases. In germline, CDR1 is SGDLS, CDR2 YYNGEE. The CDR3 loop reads CASRREGSVDTQYF. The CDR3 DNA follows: TGTGCCAGCAGGAGGGAGGGAAGCGTAGATACGCAGTATTTT.

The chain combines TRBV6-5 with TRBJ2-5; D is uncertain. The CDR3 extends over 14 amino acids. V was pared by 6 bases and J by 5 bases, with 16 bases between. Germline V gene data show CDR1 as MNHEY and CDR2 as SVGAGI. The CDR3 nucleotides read TGTGCCAGCAGGGCCAGGTGGGGTGGGGAGACCCAGTACTTC. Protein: CASRARWGGETQYF.

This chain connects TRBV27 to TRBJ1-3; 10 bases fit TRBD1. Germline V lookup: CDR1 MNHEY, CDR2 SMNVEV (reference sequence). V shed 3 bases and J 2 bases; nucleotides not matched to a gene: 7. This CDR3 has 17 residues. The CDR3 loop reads CASSFATDRGPGNTIYF. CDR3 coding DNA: TGTGCCAGCAGTTTTGCTACCGACAGGGGGCCTGGAAACACCATATATTTT.

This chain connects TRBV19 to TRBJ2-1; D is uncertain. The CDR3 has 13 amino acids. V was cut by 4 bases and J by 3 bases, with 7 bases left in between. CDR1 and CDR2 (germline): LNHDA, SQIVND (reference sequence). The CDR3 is CASSRFGYNEQFF. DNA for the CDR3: TGTGCCAGTAGTAGGTTCGGCTACAATGAGCAGTTCTTC.

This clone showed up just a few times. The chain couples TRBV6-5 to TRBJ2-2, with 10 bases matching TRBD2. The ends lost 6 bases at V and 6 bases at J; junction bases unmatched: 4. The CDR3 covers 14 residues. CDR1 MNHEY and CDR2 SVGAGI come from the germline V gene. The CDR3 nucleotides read TGTGCCAGCAGGCTAGCGGGAGTAGCCGGGGAGCTGTTTTTT. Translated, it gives CASRLAGVAGELFF.

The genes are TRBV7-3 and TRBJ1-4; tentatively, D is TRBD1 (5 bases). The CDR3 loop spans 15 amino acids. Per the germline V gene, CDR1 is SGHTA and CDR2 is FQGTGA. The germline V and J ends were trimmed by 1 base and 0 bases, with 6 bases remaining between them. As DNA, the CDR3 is TGTGCCAGCAGCTTAATGGGGGCAACTAATGAAAAACTGTTTTTT. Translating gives CASSLMGATNEKLFF. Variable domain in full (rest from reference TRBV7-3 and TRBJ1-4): GAGVSQTPSNKVTEKGKYVELRCDPISGHTALYWYRQSLGQGPEFLIYFQGTGAADDSGLPNDRFFAVRPEGSVSTLKIQRTERGDSAVYLCASSLMGATNEKLFFGSGTQLSVL.

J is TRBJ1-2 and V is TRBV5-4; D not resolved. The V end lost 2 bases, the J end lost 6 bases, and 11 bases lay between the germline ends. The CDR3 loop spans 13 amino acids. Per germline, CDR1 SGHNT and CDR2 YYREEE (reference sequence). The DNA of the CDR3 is TGTGCCAGCAGCTTTTATTCAGAAGATGGCTACACCTTC. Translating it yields CASSFYSEDGYTF.

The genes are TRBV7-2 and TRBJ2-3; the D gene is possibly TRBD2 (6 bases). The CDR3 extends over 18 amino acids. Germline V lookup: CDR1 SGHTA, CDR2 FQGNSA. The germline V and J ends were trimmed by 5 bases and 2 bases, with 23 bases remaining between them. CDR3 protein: CASSQNTLRGVTTDTQYF. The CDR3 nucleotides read TGTGCCAGCAGCCAAAACACCTTGCGGGGAGTTACCACAGATACGCAGTATTTT.

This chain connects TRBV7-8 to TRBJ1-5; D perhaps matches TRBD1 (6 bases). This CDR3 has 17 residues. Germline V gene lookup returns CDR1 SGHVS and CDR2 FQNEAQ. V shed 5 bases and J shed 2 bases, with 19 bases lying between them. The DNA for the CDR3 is TGTGCCAGCAGCGCACAGGGCGGGACGCTACGCAATCAGCCCCAGCATTTT. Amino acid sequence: CASSAQGGTLRNQPQHF.

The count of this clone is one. CDR3 nucleotide sequence: TGTGCCAGCAGTTTAGGCCGACGGGAAAAACTGTTTTTT. Protein product: CASSLGRREKLFF. V gene TRBV27 combines with J gene TRBJ1-4, with D unresolved. The germline CDR1 and CDR2 sequences are MNHEY and SMNVEV (reference sequence). V was shortened by 2 bases and J by 8 bases, with 9 bases between the two germline ends. This CDR3 contains 13 residues.

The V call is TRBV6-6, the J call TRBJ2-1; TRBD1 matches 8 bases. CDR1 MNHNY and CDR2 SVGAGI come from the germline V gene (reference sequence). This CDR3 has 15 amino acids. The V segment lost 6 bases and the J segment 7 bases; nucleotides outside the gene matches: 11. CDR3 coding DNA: TGTGCCAGCAGACCCGGACAGGGTTATGGGAATGAGCAGTTCTTC. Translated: CASRPGQGYGNEQFF.

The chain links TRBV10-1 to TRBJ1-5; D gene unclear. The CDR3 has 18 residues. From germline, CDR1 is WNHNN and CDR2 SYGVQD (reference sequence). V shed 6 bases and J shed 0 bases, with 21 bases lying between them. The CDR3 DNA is TGCGCCAGCAGGGAGGCGGGGTGCATGCCTTATAGCAATCAGCCCCAGCATTTT. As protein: CASREAGCMPYSNQPQHF.

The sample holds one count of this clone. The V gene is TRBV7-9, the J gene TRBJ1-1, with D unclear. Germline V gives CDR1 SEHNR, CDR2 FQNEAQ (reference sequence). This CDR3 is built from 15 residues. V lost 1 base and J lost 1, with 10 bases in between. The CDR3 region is CASSLVGSRNTEAFF. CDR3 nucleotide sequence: TGTGCCAGCAGCTTAGTAGGAAGTAGGAACACTGAAGCTTTCTTT.

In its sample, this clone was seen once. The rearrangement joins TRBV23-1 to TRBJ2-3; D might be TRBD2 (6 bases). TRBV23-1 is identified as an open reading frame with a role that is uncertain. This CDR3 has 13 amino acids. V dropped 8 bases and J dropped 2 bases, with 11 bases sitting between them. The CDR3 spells CASQGLLTDTQYF. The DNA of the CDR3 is TGCGCCAGCCAGGGACTCCTCACAGATACGCAGTATTTT.

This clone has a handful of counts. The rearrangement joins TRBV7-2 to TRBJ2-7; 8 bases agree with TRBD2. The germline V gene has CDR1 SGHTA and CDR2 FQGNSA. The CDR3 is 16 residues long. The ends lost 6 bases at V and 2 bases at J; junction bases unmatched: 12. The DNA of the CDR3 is TGTGCCAGCAGTGCCCCCGGGGGGGAGCGGGCCTACGAGCAGTACTTC. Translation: CASSAPGGERAYEQYF. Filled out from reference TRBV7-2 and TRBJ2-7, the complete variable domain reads GAGVSQSPSNKVTEKGKDVELRCDPISGHTALYWYRQSLGQGLEFLIYFQGNSAPDKSGLPSDRFSAERTGGSVSTLTIQRTQQEDSAVYLCASSAPGGERAYEQYFGPGTRLTVT.

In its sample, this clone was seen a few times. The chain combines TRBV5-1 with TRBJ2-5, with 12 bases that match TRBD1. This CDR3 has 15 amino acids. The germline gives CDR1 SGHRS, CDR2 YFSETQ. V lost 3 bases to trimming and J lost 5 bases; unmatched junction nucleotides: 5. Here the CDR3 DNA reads TGCGCCAGCAGCTCCGGGACAGGGGGCCTGGAGACCCAGTACTTC. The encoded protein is CASSSGTGGLETQYF.

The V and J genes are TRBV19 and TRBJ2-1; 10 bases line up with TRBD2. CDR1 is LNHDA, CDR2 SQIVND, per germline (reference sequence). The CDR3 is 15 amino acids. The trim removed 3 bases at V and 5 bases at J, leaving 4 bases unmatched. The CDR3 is CASSILAGVDNEQFF. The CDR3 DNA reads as TGTGCCAGTAGTATTCTAGCGGGAGTCGACAATGAGCAGTTCTTC.

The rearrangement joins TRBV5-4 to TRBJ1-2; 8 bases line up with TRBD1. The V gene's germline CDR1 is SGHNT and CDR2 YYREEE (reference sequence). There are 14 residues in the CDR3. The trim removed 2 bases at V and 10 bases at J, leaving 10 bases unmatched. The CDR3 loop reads CASSFRQGADDYTF. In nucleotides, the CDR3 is TGTGCCAGCAGCTTTCGGCAGGGGGCGGATGACTACACCTTC.

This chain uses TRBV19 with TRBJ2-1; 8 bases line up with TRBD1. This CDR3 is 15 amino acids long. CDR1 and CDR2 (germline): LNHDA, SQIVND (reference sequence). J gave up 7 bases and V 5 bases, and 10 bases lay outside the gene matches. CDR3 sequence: CASSPGRGLRNEQFF. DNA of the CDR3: TGTGCCAGTAGTCCCGGCAGGGGGCTTAGGAATGAGCAGTTCTTC.

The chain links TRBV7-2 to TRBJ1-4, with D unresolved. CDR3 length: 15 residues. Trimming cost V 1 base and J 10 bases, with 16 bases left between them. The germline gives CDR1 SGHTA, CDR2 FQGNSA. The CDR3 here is CASSLDTTNAGKLFF. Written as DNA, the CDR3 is TGTGCCAGCAGCTTAGACACGACTAACGCGGGAAAACTGTTTTTT.

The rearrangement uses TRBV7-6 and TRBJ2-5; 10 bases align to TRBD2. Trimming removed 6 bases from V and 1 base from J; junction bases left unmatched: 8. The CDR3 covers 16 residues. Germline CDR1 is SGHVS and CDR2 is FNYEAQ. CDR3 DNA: TGTGCCAGCAGGGGATTCAGCGGGGGGGCCCAAGAGACCCAGTACTTC. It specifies CASRGFSGGAQETQYF.

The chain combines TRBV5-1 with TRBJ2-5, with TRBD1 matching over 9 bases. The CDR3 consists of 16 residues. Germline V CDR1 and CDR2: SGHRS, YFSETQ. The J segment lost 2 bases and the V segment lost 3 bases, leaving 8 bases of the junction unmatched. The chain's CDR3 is CASSWGTGPGQETQYF. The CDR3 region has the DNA TGCGCCAGCAGCTGGGGGACAGGGCCCGGACAAGAGACCCAGTACTTC.

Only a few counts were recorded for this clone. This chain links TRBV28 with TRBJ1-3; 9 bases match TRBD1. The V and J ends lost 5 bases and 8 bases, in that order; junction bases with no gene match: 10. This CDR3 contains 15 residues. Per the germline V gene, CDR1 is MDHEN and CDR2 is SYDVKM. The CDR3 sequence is CASSIQQGAGDTIYF. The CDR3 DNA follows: TGTGCCAGCAGTATTCAACAGGGGGCTGGTGACACCATATATTTT.

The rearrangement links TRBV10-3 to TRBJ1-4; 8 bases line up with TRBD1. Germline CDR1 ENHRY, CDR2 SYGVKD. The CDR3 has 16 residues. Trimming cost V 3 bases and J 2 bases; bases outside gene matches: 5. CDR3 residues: CAISDGQGATNEKLFF. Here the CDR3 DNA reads TGTGCCATCAGTGATGGACAGGGTGCGACTAATGAAAAACTGTTTTTT.

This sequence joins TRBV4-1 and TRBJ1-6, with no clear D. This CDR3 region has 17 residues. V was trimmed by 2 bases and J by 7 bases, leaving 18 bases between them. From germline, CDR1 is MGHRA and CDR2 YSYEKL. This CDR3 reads CASSQSIGLQSNSPLHF. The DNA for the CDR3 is TGCGCCAGCAGCCAATCCATCGGACTTCAGTCGAATTCACCCCTCCACTTT.

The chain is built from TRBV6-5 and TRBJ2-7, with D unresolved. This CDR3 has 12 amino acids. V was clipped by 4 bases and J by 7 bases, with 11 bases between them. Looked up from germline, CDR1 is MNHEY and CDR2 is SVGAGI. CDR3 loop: CASSLLSGEQYF. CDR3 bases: TGTGCCAGCAGTTTACTCTCGGGTGAGCAGTACTTC.

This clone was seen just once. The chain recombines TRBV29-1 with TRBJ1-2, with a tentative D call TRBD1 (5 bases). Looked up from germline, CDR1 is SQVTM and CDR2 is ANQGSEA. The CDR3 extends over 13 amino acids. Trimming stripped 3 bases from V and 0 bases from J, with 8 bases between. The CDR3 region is CSVEGGSNYGYTF. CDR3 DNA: TGCAGCGTTGAGGGGGGGTCTAACTATGGCTACACCTTC. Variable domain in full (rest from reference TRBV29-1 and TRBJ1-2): SAVISQKPSRDICQRGTSLTIQCQVDSQVTMMFWYRQQPGQSLTLIATANQGSEATYESGFVIDKFPISRPNLTFSTLTVSNMSPEDSSIYLCSVEGGSNYGYTFGSGTRLTVV.

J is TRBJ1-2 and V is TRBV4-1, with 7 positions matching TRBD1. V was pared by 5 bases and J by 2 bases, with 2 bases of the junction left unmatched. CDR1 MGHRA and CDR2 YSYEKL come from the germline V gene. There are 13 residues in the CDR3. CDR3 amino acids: CASSSQGNYGYTF. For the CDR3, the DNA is TGCGCCAGCAGCTCACAGGGGAACTATGGCTACACCTTC.

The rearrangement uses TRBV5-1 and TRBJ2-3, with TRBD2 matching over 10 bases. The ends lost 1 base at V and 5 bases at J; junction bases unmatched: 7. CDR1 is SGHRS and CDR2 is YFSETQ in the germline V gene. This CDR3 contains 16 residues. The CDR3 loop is CASSLTSGVKRDTQYF. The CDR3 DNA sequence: TGCGCCAGCAGCTTGACTAGCGGGGTGAAACGAGATACGCAGTATTTT.

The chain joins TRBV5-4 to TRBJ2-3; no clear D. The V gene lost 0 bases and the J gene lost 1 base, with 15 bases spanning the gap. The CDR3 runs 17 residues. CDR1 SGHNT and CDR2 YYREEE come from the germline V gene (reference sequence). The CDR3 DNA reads TGTGCCAGCAGCTTGGGTCCGGCAGGACGGGGCACAGATACGCAGTATTTT. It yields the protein CASSLGPAGRGTDTQYF.